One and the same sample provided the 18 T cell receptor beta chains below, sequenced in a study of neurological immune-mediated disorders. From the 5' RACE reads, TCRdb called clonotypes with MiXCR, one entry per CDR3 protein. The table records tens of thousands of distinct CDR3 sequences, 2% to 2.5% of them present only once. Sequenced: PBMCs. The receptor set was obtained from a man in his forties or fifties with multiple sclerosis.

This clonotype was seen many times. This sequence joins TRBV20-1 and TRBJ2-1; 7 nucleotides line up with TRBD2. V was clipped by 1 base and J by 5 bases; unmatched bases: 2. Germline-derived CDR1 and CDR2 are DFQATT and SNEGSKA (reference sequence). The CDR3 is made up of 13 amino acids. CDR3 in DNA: TGCAGTGCTAGAGGTCTAGCGGACAATGAGCAGTTCTTC. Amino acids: CSARGLADNEQFF.

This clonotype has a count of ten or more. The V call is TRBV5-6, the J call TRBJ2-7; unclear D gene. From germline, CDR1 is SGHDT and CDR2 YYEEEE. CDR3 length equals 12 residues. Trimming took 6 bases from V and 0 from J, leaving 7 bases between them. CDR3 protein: CASTGGSYEQYF. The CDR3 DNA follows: TGTGCCAGCACAGGCGGCTCCTACGAGCAGTACTTC.

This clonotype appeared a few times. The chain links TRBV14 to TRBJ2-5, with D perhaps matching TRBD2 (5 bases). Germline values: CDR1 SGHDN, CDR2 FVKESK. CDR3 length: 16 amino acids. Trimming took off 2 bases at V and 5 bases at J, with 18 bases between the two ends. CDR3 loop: CASSQLARRGWETQYF. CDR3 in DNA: TGTGCCAGCAGCCAATTGGCCAGACGAGGGTGGGAGACCCAGTACTTC.

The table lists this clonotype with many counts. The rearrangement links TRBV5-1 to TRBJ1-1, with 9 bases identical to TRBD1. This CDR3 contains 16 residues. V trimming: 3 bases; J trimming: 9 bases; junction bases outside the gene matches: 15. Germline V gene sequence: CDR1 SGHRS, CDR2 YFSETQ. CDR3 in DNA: TGCGCCAGCAGCTGGGGACAGGGACTCCTAAAAGAACAAGCTTTCTTT. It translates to CASSWGQGLLKEQAFF.

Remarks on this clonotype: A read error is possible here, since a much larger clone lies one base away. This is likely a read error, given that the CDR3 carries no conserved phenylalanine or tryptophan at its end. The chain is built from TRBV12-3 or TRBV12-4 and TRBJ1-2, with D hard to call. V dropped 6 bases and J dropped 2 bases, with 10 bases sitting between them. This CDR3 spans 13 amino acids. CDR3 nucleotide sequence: TGTGCCAGCAGGGACCATAGCAACTATGGCTACACCTAC. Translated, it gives CASRDHSNYGYTY.

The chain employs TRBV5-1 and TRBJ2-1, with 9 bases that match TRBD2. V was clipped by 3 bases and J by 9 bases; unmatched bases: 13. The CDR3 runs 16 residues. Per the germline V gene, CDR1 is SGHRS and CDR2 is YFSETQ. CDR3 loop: CASSSPGGGVNTEQFF. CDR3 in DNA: TGCGCCAGCAGCTCCCCGGGCGGGGGGGTGAATACTGAGCAGTTCTTC.

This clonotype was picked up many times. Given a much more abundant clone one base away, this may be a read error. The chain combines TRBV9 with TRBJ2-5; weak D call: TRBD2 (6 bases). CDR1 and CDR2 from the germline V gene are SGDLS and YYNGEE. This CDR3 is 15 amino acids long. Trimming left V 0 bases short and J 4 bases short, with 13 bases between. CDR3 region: CASSVAGKGGETQYF. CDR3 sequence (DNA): TGTGCCAGCAGCGTAGCCGGAAAGGGAGGAGAGACCCAGTACTTC.

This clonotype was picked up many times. The CDR3: CASSSNWVNTEAFF. The CDR3 DNA sequence: TGTGCCAGCAGCTCCAATTGGGTGAACACTGAAGCTTTCTTT. The chain couples TRBV5-8 to TRBJ1-1; D is undetermined. Looked up from germline, CDR1 is SGHTS and CDR2 is YDEGEE. The CDR3 has 14 amino acids. Trimming removed 3 bases from V and 0 bases from J, with 9 bases in between.

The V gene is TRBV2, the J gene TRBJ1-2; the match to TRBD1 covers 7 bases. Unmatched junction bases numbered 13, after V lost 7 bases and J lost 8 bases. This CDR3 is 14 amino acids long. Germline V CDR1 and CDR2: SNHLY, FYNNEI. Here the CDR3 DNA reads TGTGCCAGCACCGGTGGAGTAGGGGGCGGAGGCTACACCTTC. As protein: CASTGGVGGGGYTF.

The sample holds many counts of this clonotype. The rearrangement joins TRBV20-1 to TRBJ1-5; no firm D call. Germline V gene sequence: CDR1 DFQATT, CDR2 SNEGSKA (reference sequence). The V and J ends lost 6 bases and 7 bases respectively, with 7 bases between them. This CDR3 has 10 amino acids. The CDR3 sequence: CSAGPQPQHF. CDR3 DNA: TGCAGTGCCGGCCCCCAGCCCCAGCATTTT.

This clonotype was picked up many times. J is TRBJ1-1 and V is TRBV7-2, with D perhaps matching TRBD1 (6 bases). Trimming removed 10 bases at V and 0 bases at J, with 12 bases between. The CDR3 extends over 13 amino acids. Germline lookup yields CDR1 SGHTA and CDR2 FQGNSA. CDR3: CATAGGLNTEAFF. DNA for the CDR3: TGTGCCACCGCCGGGGGCCTGAACACTGAAGCTTTCTTT.

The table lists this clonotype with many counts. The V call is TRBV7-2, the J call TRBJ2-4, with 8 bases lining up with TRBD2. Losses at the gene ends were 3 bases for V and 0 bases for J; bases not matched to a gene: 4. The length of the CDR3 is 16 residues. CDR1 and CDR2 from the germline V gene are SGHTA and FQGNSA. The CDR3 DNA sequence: TGTGCCAGCAGCTTCCAGCGGGGGCTAGCCAAAAACATTCAGTACTTC. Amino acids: CASSFQRGLAKNIQYF.

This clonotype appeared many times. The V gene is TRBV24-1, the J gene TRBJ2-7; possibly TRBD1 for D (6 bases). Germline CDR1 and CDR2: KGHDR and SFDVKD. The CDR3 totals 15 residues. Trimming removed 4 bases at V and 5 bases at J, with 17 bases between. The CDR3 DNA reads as TGTGCCACCAGTGACCCCGGCGACAGGTTTAACGAGCAGTACTTC. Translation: CATSDPGDRFNEQYF.

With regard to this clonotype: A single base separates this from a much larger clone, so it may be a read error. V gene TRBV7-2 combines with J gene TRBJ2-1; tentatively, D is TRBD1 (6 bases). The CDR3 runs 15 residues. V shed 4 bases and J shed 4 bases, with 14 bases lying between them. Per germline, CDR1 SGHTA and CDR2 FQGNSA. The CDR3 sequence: CASSSQGKNYNEQFF. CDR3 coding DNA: TGTGCCAGCAGCTCACAGGGAAAGAATTACAATGAGCAGTTCTTC.

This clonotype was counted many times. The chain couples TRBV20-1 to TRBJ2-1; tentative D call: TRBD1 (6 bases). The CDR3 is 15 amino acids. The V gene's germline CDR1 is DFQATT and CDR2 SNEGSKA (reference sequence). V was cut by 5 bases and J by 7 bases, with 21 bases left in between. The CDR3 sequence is CSADQQGLSGNEQFF. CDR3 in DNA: TGCAGTGCTGACCAACAGGGTTTATCGGGTAATGAGCAGTTCTTC.

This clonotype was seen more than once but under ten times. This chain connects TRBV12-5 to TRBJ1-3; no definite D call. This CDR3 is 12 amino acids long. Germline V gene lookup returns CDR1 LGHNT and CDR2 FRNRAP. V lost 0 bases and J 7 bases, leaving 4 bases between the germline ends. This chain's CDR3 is CASGLVRNTIYF. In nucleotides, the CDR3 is TGTGCTAGTGGTTTGGTACGGAACACCATATATTTT.

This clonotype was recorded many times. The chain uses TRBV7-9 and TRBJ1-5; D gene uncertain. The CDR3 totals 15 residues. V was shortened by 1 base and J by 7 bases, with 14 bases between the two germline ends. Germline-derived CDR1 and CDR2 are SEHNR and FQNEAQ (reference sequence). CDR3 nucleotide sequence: TGTGCCAGCAGCTTAGGGGTCGGGGTACGGCAGCCCCAGCATTTT. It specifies CASSLGVGVRQPQHF.

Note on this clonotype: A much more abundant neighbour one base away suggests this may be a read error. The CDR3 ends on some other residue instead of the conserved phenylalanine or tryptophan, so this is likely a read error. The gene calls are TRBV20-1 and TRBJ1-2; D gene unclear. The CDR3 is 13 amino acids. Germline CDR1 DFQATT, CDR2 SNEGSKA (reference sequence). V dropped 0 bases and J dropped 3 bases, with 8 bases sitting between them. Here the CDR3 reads CSARDQQYYGYTI. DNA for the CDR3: TGCAGTGCTAGAGACCAGCAGTACTATGGCTACACCATC.